Listed below are T cell receptor beta chains from one sample, sequenced in a study of vaccination and CD4 T cells after COVID-19. TCRdb recomputed calls from the PCR reads with MiXCR, one row per CDR3 protein. The sample lists about 11,000 distinct CDR3 sequences, around 32% occurring once. What these receptors recognize is not known. The sequenced sample was CD4+ T cells from blood, cultured in vitro. The receptors derive from a human donor in good health. The CDR3 runs from the conserved cysteine through the conserved F or W. The D gene is left open where the match is weak. Expanded clones get a size class; other rows say once, few or many, or leave the size out.

J,V,D,size,CDR3,DNA
TRBJ2-3,TRBV7-2,-,-,CASSPTSDTQYF,TGTGCCAGCAGCCCCACATCAGATACGCAGTATTTT
TRBJ2-5,TRBV19,TRBD2,few,CASSNAGGSIRETQYF,TGTGCCAGTAGTAACGCGGGAGGGTCCATCAGGGAGACCCAGTACTTC
TRBJ2-4,TRBV7-2,-,-,CASSLGAGLNIQYF,TGTGCCAGCAGCTTAGGGGCGGGACTAAACATTCAGTACTTC
TRBJ1-1,TRBV11-2,-,few,CASSQVGGHTEAFF,TGTGCCAGCAGCCAGGTGGGGGGGCACACTGAAGCTTTCTTT
TRBJ2-3,TRBV27,TRBD1,-,CASSSPGTGRIGTDTQYF,TGTGCCAGCAGTTCTCCGGGGACAGGGAGGATAGGGACAGATACGCAGTATTTT
TRBJ1-1,TRBV7-2,TRBD1,once,CASRWTGDTEAFF,TGTGCCAGCAGGTGGACAGGGGACACTGAAGCTTTCTTT
TRBJ1-2,TRBV7-2,-,few,CASSPYDNYGYTF,TGTGCCAGCAGCCCTTATGACAACTATGGCTACACCTTC
TRBJ2-3,TRBV28,TRBD1,-,CASSLTGTGYTDTQYF,TGTGCCAGCAGTTTAACCGGGACAGGGTACACAGATACGCAGTATTTT
TRBJ1-4,TRBV20-1,TRBD1,-,CSVRRDRRWEKLFF,TGCAGTGTAAGGAGGGACAGGAGGTGGGAAAAACTGTTTTTT
TRBJ1-2,TRBV28,-,few,CASSLDSNYGYTF,TGTGCCAGCAGTTTGGACAGTAACTATGGCTACACCTTC
TRBJ2-4,TRBV28,-,-,CASSWGRRENIQYF,TGTGCCAGCAGTTGGGGTAGGCGGGAAAACATTCAGTACTTC
TRBJ2-1,TRBV6-5,TRBD2,-,CASSLTSGNKQFF,TGTGCCAGCAGTTTGACTAGCGGGAACAAGCAGTTCTTC
TRBJ2-7,TRBV20-1,-,-,CSASEYLYEQYF,TGCAGTGCTAGTGAATACCTCTACGAGCAGTACTTC
TRBJ1-2,TRBV19,TRBD1,-,CASTQGDLNRNYGYTF,TGTGCCAGTACCCAGGGGGACCTCAACCGTAACTATGGCTACACCTTC
TRBJ1-1,TRBV24-1,-,few,CATSEAGVNTEAFF,TGTGCCACCAGTGAGGCAGGGGTGAACACTGAAGCTTTCTTT
TRBJ2-7,TRBV6-1,TRBD2,few,CATSGRGYEQYF,TGTGCCACTAGCGGGAGGGGGTACGAGCAGTACTTC
TRBJ2-7,TRBV7-2,-,few,CASSFPGSYEQYF,TGTGCCAGCAGCTTCCCCGGGTCCTACGAGCAGTACTTC
TRBJ2-4,TRBV7-9,TRBD2,-,CASSSTSGMAKNIQYF,TGTGCCAGCAGCTCAACTAGCGGGATGGCCAAAAACATTCAGTACTTC
TRBJ2-7,TRBV7-2,-,few,CASSLEGTVYEQYF,TGTGCCAGCAGCTTAGAGGGGACCGTTTACGAGCAGTACTTC
TRBJ2-1,TRBV5-5,-,-,CASSLDIPTGNEQFF,TGTGCCAGCAGTTTAGACATCCCAACCGGCAATGAGCAGTTCTTC
TRBJ2-3,TRBV19,TRBD2,few,CASSKQGGRDTQYF,TGTGCCAGTAGTAAGCAGGGAGGGAGGGATACGCAGTATTTT
TRBJ2-6,TRBV20-1,-,-,CSARDQRGANVLTF,TGCAGTGCTAGAGATCAGCGTGGGGCCAACGTCCTGACTTTC
TRBJ2-5,TRBV11-2,-,few,CASSTQGRGETQYF,TGTGCCAGCAGCACACAGGGTAGGGGCGAGACCCAGTACTTC
TRBJ2-5,TRBV20-1,-,-,CSARDLTRPAETQYF,TGCAGTGCTAGAGATCTTACCCGTCCCGCGGAGACCCAGTACTTC
TRBJ2-1,TRBV20-1,TRBD2,-,CSARVAGGPNEQFF,TGCAGTGCTAGAGTAGCGGGAGGGCCGAATGAGCAGTTCTTC
TRBJ2-7,TRBV21-1,-,-,CASSVPRLLAGGLEQYF,TGTGCCAGCAGCGTTCCCCGGTTACTAGCGGGAGGGCTCGAGCAGTACTTC
TRBJ2-7,TRBV6-1,-,few,CASSLTPGTLFGEVSYEQYF,TGTGCCAGCAGCCTTACGCCCGGGACACTATTTGGAGAGGTTTCCTACGAGCAGTACTTC
TRBJ2-2,TRBV4-3,TRBD1,few,CASSQARTGGTGELFF,TGCGCCAGCAGCCAAGCGAGGACAGGGGGTACCGGGGAGCTGTTTTTT
TRBJ2-7,TRBV7-3,TRBD1,few,CASSFTGTGGYEQYF,TGTGCCAGCAGCTTTACCGGGACAGGGGGCTACGAGCAGTACTTC
TRBJ2-6,TRBV7-2,-,few,CASSPTNGANVLTF,TGTGCCAGCAGCCCCACGAACGGGGCCAACGTCCTGACTTTC
TRBJ2-5,TRBV7-9,TRBD1,-,CASSRGQVETQYF,TGTGCCAGCAGTAGGGGGCAGGTAGAGACCCAGTACTTC
TRBJ1-1,TRBV6-1,TRBD1,few,CASRRDRGPLNTEAFF,TGTGCCAGCAGAAGGGACAGGGGGCCTTTGAACACTGAAGCTTTCTTT
TRBJ2-7,TRBV15,TRBD2,few,CATSRSRLAGSYEQYF,TGTGCCACCAGCAGGTCCAGACTAGCGGGATCCTACGAGCAGTACTTC
TRBJ1-1,TRBV18,-,few,CASSLDSPEAFF,TGTGCCAGCTCCCTTGACAGCCCAGAAGCTTTCTTT
TRBJ2-1,TRBV24-1,-,-,CATSDRQGRAGSTEQFF,TGTGCCACCAGTGACCGACAGGGTAGGGCGGGATCTACTGAGCAGTTCTTC
TRBJ1-5,TRBV12-5,-,-,CASGSPLTGQPQHF,TGTGCTAGTGGGTCCCCCCTAACCGGTCAGCCCCAGCATTTT
TRBJ2-2,TRBV7-8,-,-,CASSLAWGLRGKTGELFF,TGTGCCAGCAGCTTAGCGTGGGGCCTTCGGGGGAAGACCGGGGAGCTGTTTTTT
TRBJ2-7,TRBV2,TRBD1,-,CASRGQGAFEQYF,TGTGCCAGCAGGGGACAGGGGGCTTTCGAGCAGTACTTC
TRBJ2-2,TRBV6-1,-,-,CAAHRDTGELFF,TGTGCCGCGCACCGGGACACCGGGGAGCTGTTTTTT
TRBJ2-7,TRBV24-1,-,few,CATSMGGTLTYEQYF,TGTGCCACCAGTATGGGAGGGACACTGACCTACGAGCAGTACTTC
TRBJ2-5,TRBV20-1,TRBD2,-,CSARGSGSVETQYF,TGCAGTGCCCGGGGTAGCGGGAGCGTAGAGACCCAGTACTTC
TRBJ2-2,TRBV19,-,-,CASSALGPAGELFF,TGTGCCAGTAGTGCTCTAGGACCGGCCGGGGAGCTGTTTTTT
TRBJ2-1,TRBV20-1,-,-,CSARIYRASSYNEQFF,TGCAGTGCTAGAATATACAGGGCTAGCTCCTACAATGAGCAGTTCTTC
TRBJ1-3,TRBV6-2/TRBV6-3,-,few,CASVQGFGNTIYF,TGTGCCAGCGTACAGGGATTTGGAAACACCATATATTTT
TRBJ2-1,TRBV12-5,TRBD2,-,CASGLRSGTSLFF,TGTGCTAGTGGTTTGAGATCTGGGACTAGCCTGTTCTTC
TRBJ2-7,TRBV20-1,TRBD1,few,CSASPRGTGGYEQYF,TGCAGTGCTAGCCCCAGAGGGACAGGGGGCTACGAGCAGTACTTC
TRBJ1-2,TRBV20-1,-,-,CSARPTVDYGYTF,TGCAGTGCTCGCCCGACAGTGGACTATGGCTACACCTTC
TRBJ2-1,TRBV6-5,TRBD2,-,CASSYYLGTSGNNEQFF,TGTGCCAGCAGTTACTACCTCGGGACTAGCGGGAACAATGAGCAGTTCTTC